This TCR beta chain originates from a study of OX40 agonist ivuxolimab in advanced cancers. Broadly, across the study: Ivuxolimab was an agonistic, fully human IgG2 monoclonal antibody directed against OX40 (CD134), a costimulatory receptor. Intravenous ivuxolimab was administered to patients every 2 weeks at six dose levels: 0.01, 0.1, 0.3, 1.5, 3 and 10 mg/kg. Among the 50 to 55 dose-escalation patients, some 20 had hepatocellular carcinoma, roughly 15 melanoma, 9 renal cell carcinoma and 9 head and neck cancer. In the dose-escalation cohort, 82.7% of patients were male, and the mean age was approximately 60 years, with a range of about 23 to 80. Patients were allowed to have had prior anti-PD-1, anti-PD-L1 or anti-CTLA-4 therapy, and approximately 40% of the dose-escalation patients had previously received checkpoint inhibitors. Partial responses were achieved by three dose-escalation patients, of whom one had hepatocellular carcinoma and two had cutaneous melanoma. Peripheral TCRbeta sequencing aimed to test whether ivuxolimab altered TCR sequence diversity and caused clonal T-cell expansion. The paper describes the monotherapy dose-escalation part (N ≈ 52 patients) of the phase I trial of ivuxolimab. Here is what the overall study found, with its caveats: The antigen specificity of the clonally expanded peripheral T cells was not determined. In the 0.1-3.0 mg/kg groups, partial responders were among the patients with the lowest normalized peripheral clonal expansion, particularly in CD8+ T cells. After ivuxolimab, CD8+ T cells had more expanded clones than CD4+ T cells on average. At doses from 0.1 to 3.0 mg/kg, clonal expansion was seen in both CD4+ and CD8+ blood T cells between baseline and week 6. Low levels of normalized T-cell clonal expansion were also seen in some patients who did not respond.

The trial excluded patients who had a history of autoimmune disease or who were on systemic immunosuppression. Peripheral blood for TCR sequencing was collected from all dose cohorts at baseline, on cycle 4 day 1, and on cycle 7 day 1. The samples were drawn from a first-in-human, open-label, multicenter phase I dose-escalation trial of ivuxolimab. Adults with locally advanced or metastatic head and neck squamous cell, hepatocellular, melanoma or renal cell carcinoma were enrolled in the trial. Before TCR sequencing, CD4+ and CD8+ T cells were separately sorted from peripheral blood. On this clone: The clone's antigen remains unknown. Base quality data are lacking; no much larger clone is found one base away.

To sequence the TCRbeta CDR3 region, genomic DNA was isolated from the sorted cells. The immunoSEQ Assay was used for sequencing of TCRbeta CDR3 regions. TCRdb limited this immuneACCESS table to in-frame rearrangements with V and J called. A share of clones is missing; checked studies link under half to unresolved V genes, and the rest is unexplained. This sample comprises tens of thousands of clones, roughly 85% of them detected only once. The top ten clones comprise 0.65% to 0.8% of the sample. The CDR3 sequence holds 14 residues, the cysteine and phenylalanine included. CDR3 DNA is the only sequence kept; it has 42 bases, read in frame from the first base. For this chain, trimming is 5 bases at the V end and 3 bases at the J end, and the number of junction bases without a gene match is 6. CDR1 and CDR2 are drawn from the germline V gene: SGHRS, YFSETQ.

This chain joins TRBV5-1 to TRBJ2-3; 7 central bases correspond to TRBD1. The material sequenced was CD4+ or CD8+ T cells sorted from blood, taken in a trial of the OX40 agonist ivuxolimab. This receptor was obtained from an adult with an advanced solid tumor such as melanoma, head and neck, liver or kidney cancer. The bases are TGCGCCAGCAGGGCGACAGGGCGGACAGATACGCAGTATTTT. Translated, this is CASRATGRTDTQYF.